This T cell receptor (beta chain) was retrieved from a study of graft-versus-host responses after intestinal transplantation listed by TCRdb under 2021. Describing the broader study: Recipients received multivisceral, liver-intestinal, or isolated intestinal transplants. Donor T cell macrochimerism was defined as a peak of at least 4% donor T cells among recipient peripheral blood mononuclear cells. To identify alloreactive clones, pre-transplant mixed lymphocyte reaction products were sequenced and compared with unstimulated pre-transplant donor and recipient T cells. All recipients received anti-thymocyte globulin induction followed by maintenance tacrolimus and steroids for approximately 3 years. Graft-versus-host and host-versus-graft alloreactive T cell clones were tracked in the graft, circulation and bone marrow after intestinal transplantation using bulk TCR-beta CDR3 sequencing. Rather than being sequenced by the commercial service, samples from three later patients were sequenced in-house on an Illumina MiSeq and processed with MiXCR. A cohort of under 30 intestinal transplant recipients, including one retransplant, was enrolled, and a few patients lacking pretransplant specimens were excluded. The paper as a whole reports these results and caveats: Conclusions were limited by the relatively low number and heterogeneity of intestinal transplant patients. Early after transplant, declines in HvG clones were associated with peak levels of circulating GvH clones. Patients with donor T cell macrochimerism had high GvH to HvG T cell clonal ratios in their allografts. GvH clones were detected in recipient bone marrow, and some appeared earlier in ileal mucosa or blood, consistent with an intestinal mucosal origin.

In the first month after transplant, blood samples were collected up to 4 times, and after that at least monthly when available. Taken from the germline V gene (reference sequence), the CDR1 and CDR2 loops are LNHNV and YYDKDF. The CDR3 spans 16 residues, from the cysteine through the phenylalanine. Only the CDR3 DNA is retained, 48 bases long and in frame from the first base. Germline trimming: 1 base from V, 3 bases from J; junction bases outside gene matches: 7. Library generation was performed with the immunoSEQ multiplex PCR assay. For most patients, high-throughput TCR-beta CDR3 sequencing of genomic DNA was performed by Adaptive Biotechnologies. Regarding the original processing steps: TCR sequencing data were retrieved from Adaptive's ImmunoSEQ software for roughly 17 patients, whereas a few other patients were processed with MiXCR and VDJtools. CDR3 nucleotide sequences shared between donor and recipient were removed because their origin could not be assigned. To count as alloreactive, a clone needed at least 2-fold expansion over unstimulated cells and a minimum CFSE-low frequency of 0.002% (template counts) or 0.001% (read counts). A clone was considered mappable if detected in the sequenced pre-transplant spleen, lymph node, or MLR CFSE-low populations of the donor or recipient. Cumulative frequency of alloreactive clones was calculated as a percentage of all sequences weighted by copy number. Imported from immuneACCESS, the table was reduced by TCRdb to in-frame sequences with V and J called. These copies leave out some clones; in studies compared against another copy, an unresolved V gene accounts for under half, and the cause of the remainder is not known. V, J and clone size derive from that table, while D and trimming were established from the DNA sequence. The table for this sample lists 62,000 or so clones; around 90% of them were counted only once. Together, the top ten hold roughly 1.5% of the sample.

On this clone: Its binding antigen is unknown. No base quality values were provided; no much bigger clone lies one nucleotide off.

The sequence was collected from a human patient who received an intestinal transplant, so some T cells may come from the graft donor. The starting material was PBMCs, obtained 26 days after transplant. Rearrangement joined TRBV15 to TRBJ1-1; a stretch of 8 junction bases matches TRBD1. The DNA reads as follows: TGTGCCACCAGCAGAGTGGCAGGGGGCTTCGACACTGAAGCTTTCTTT. It translates to CATSRVAGGFDTEAFF.